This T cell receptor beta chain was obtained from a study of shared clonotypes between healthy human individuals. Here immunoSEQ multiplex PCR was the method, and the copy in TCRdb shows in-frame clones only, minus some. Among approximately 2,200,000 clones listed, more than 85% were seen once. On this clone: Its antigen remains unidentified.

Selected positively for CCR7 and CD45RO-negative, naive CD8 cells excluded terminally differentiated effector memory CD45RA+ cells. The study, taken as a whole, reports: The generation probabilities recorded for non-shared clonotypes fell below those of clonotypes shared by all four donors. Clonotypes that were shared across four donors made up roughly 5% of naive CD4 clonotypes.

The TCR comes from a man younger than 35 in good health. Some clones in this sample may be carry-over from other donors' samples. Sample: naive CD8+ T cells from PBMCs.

The CDR3 loop reads CASSVAGTSGSRIGELFF. The DNA of the CDR3 is TGTGCCAGCAGCGTAGCCGGGACTAGCGGGAGTAGGATCGGGGAGCTGTTTTTT. The chain is built from TRBV9 and TRBJ2-2, with 14 bases matching TRBD2. The CDR3 runs 18 residues. Germline-derived CDR1 and CDR2 are SGDLS and YYNGEE. The junction had 8 bases not matched to a gene; V was cut back by 0 bases and J by 7 bases.